The 11 T cell receptor beta chains presented below share a single source sample, sequenced in a study of cytomegalovirus exposure and HLA in healthy donors. Vbeta (60) and Jbeta (13) primers were used in the PCR. Sequencing used immunoSEQ multiplex PCR; TCRdb keeps in-frame clones, though not all of them. The sample consists of 280,000 or so clones, about 90% of them appearing once. Sequencing input: PBMCs. Receptor source: a woman between 18 and 29 years old in good health and CMV-seronegative.

CDR3 sequence reads: CSASGVQETQYF. In DNA, the CDR3 is TGCAGCGCGAGCGGGGTCCAAGAGACCCAGTACTTC. V is TRBV29-1 and J is TRBJ2-5; 7 nucleotides line up with TRBD2. The CDR3 has 12 residues. The ends lost 7 bases at V and 1 base at J; junction bases unmatched: 3. Germline-derived CDR1 and CDR2 are SQVTM and ANQGSEA. Looking up the rest from reference TRBV29-1 and TRBJ2-5 gives the full variable domain: SAVISQKPSRDICQRGTSLTIQCQVDSQVTMMFWYRQQPGQSLTLIATANQGSEATYESGFVIDKFPISRPNLTFSTLTVSNMSPEDSSIYLCSASGVQETQYFGPGTRLLVL.

The V call is TRBV20-1, the J call TRBJ1-3, with D hard to call. Trimming took 4 bases from V and 4 from J, leaving 5 bases between them. In germline, CDR1 is DFQATT, CDR2 SNEGSKA (reference sequence). This CDR3 region has 11 residues. The chain's CDR3 is CSAIGGNTIYF. Written as DNA, the CDR3 is TGCAGTGCTATCGGGGGAAACACCATATATTTT.

The chain is built from TRBV7-9 and TRBJ2-7, with 8 bases that match TRBD1. With V trimmed by 1 base and J by 6 bases, 5 bases remained unmatched. CDR3 length: 14 amino acids. CDR1 and CDR2 (germline): SEHNR, FQNEAQ (reference sequence). The DNA for the CDR3 is TGTGCCAGCAGCTTAGGGGGACAGGCGGCCGAGCAGTACTTC. Amino acids: CASSLGGQAAEQYF.

The count of this clone is one. The rearrangement links TRBV5-4 to TRBJ2-5, with 9 positions matching TRBD2. The CDR3 consists of 14 residues. The junction had 2 bases not matched to a gene; V was cut back by 0 bases and J by 5 bases. The germline V gene has CDR1 SGHNT and CDR2 YYREEE (reference sequence). The CDR3 DNA sequence: TGTGCCAGCAGCTTGGGTAGCGGGGGTGAGACCCAGTACTTC. This sequence encodes CASSLGSGGETQYF.

This chain connects TRBV6-5 to TRBJ1-4, with D perhaps TRBD1 (6 bases). The CDR3 consists of 13 residues. With 7 bases removed from V and 8 bases from J, the gap between germline ends came to 14 bases. Germline loops: CDR1 MNHEY, CDR2 SVGAGI. DNA for the CDR3: TGTGCCAGCATGGGGGGGCTTTGGGAAAAACTGTTTTTT. This gives the protein CASMGGLWEKLFF.

The J gene is TRBJ1-2, the V gene TRBV7-9, with 7 bases matching TRBD1. Trimming at V came to 5 bases and at J to 1 base, leaving 13 bases not matched to a gene. CDR1 is SEHNR and CDR2 is FQNEAQ in the germline V gene (reference sequence). This CDR3 comprises 17 residues. CDR3 in DNA: TGTGCCAGCAGCCCACCCCTCCGGGACAGATTTAACTATGGCTACACCTTC. Its translation: CASSPPLRDRFNYGYTF.

The chain has TRBV19 and TRBJ2-7; the D gene is possibly TRBD2 (6 bases). Germline CDR1 and CDR2: LNHDA and SQIVND (reference sequence). This CDR3 contains 16 residues. V lost 0 bases and J lost 0, with 12 bases in between. CDR3 nucleotide sequence: TGTGCCAGTAGTATAGAAGGAGGGTCGACCTCCTACGAGCAGTACTTC. Its translation: CASSIEGGSTSYEQYF.

The chain has TRBV7-9 and TRBJ1-1, with D uncertain. V was trimmed by 6 bases and J by 4 bases, leaving 15 bases between them. Germline V gene data show CDR1 as SEHNR and CDR2 as FQNEAQ (reference sequence). This CDR3 has 14 residues. The CDR3 DNA follows: TGTGCCAGCAGGTCTCCGGGGAGGAGCACTGAAGCTTTCTTT. This encodes CASRSPGRSTEAFF.

As concerns this clone: An end of the junction does not agree with germline; a read error may underlie this. The genes are TRBV13 and TRBJ2-1, with TRBD1 matching 11 bases. The CDR3 extends over 15 amino acids. Germline CDR1 PRHDT, CDR2 FYEKMQ (reference sequence). Here the CDR3 DNA reads TGTGCCAGCAGCCTAGGGACAGGGGGACTCCTTGGGCAGTTCTTC. Residues: CASSLGTGGLLGQFF.

In this sample, this clone turned up once. The chain carries TRBV5-1 and TRBJ1-3; possible D gene TRBD1, 6 bases. This CDR3 spans 17 amino acids. Trimming shortened V by 3 bases and J by 0 bases, and 16 bases separated the two germline ends. Germline V gene data show CDR1 as SGHRS and CDR2 as YFSETQ. The DNA for the CDR3 is TGCGCCAGCAGCTCGGGACACGAAGTATACTCTGGAAACACCATATATTTT. Encoded protein: CASSSGHEVYSGNTIYF.

Written as DNA, the CDR3 is TGTGCCAGCAGCCGGGGGGGTAGCAATCAGCCCCAGCATTTT. Translation: CASSRGGSNQPQHF. V usage is TRBV14 and J usage is TRBJ1-5; the D gene is possibly TRBD1 (5 bases). The CDR3 is made up of 14 amino acids. Germline assignment: CDR1 SGHDN and CDR2 FVKESK. V was shortened by 4 bases and J by 0 bases, with 7 bases between the two germline ends.